What follows describes a single TCR beta chain. V was trimmed by 4 bases and J by 0 bases, leaving 14 bases between them. The CDR3 covers 17 residues. The germline CDR1 and CDR2 sequences are SGHNT and YYREEE (reference sequence). RNA was isolated and reverse transcribed to cDNA, the sequencing template. The assay was immunoSEQ multiplex PCR, and TCRdb's table has in-frame clones only and misses some. The sample holds 90,000 to 100,000 clones; 41% are singletons and the top ten take around 1.5%. These data belong to a study of CD8+ T cells in alopecia areata. Across the whole study: The study gave treated patients oral tofacitinib at 5 to 10 mg twice daily.

The clonotype was recovered from a human donor with alopecia areata. The chain is built from TRBV5-4 and TRBJ2-6; tentatively, D is TRBD1 or TRBD2 (5 bases each). The sample consisted of CD4+ T cells sorted from blood. The CDR3 protein is CASSPTGLGSGANVLTF. The CDR3, as DNA: TGTGCCAGCAGCCCCACAGGACTCGGCTCTGGGGCCAACGTCCTGACTTTC.